The 3 T cell receptor beta chains presented below share a single source sample, sequenced in a study of blood T cell repertoires in COVID-19. Using immunoSEQ multiplex PCR, the repertoire was profiled, and TCRdb retains in-frame clones only, with some absent. Of approximately 340,000 clones detected, approximately 90% appear once; the ten largest clones hold approximately 9.3%. Sequencing was performed on peripheral blood. These receptor sequences come from a man aged 30 to 39 with COVID-19, enrolled during active disease.

Of note for this clone: This sample also contains other DNA sequences that code for the same CDR3. The DNA for the CDR3 is TGTGCCAGCAGTTTGACAGGGGCAGGGGCCAACGTCCTGACTTTC. Protein sequence: CASSLTGAGANVLTF. The chain has TRBV28 and TRBJ2-6, with 8 bases that match TRBD1. Germline CDR1 MDHEN, CDR2 SYDVKM. The CDR3 has 15 amino acids. The V gene end was trimmed by 3 bases and the J gene end by 4 bases; junction bases not matched to a gene: 2.

V is TRBV28 and J is TRBJ2-3; D is unclear. The ends were cut back, 5 bases at V and 4 bases at J, with 13 bases in the middle. The CDR3 consists of 14 residues. CDR1 is MDHEN and CDR2 is SYDVKM in the germline V gene. The CDR3 is CASSNPLGADTQYF. CDR3 coding DNA: TGTGCCAGCAGTAATCCGCTAGGCGCAGATACGCAGTATTTT.

CDR3 protein: CASSFQGTYEQYF. The CDR3 region has the DNA TGTGCCAGCAGCTTTCAGGGTACCTACGAGCAGTACTTC. The chain employs TRBV5-6 and TRBJ2-7; TRBD1 is a possible D gene (5 bases). V dropped 2 bases and J dropped 2 bases, with 8 bases sitting between them. This CDR3 comprises 13 residues. CDR1 is SGHDT and CDR2 is YYEEEE in the germline V gene.